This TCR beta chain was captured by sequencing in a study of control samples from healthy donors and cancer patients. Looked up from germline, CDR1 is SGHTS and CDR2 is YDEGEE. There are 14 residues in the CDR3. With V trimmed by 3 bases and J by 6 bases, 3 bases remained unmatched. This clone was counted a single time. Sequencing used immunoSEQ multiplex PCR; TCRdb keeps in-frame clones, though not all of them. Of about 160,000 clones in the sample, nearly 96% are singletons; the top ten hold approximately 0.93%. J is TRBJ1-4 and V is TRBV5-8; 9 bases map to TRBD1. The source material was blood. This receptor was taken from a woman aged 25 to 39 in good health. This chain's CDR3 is CASSSRDRDEKLFF. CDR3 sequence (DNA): TGTGCCAGCAGCTCCCGGGACAGGGATGAAAAACTGTTTTTT.